These 8 T cell receptor beta chains were sequenced from one sample in a study of blood T cell repertoires in COVID-19 (dated by TCRdb to 2018 to 2021). The receptor library was made with the immunoSEQ multiplex PCR assay. TCRdb's version of the immuneACCESS table is confined to in-frame rearrangements and falls short of the full clone set. An unresolved V gene accounts for under half of the shortfall where checked; the remainder is of unknown origin. The table for this sample lists 300,000 to 400,000 clones; around nine tenths of them were counted only once. Together, the top ten hold less than 6.5% of the sample. The sample consisted of PBMCs or T cells enriched from blood (not recorded which). All receptors derive from a man aged 25-40 years who had recovered from COVID-19.

This clone was seen a single time. V gene TRBV5-6 combines with J gene TRBJ1-3, with a tentative D call TRBD1 (5 bases). The CDR3 covers 16 residues. Germline V gives CDR1 SGHDT, CDR2 YYEEEE. Trimming left V 1 base short and J 1 base short, with 12 bases between. CDR3 bases: TGTGCCAGCAGCTTGAGTGGGCGGGGGTCTGGAAACACCATATATTTT. Encoded protein: CASSLSGRGSGNTIYF.

This rearrangement joins TRBV24-1 to TRBJ2-5; a weak D match, TRBD1 (6 bases). V lost 5 bases to trimming and J lost 4 bases, with 13 bases between them. The CDR3 runs 14 residues. Looked up from germline, CDR1 is KGHDR and CDR2 is SFDVKD. The CDR3 is CATSVPGRGETQYF. For the CDR3, the DNA is TGTGCCACCAGTGTTCCGGGCAGGGGAGAGACCCAGTACTTC.

V usage is TRBV18 and J usage is TRBJ1-4, with D uncertain. CDR1 and CDR2 from the germline V gene are KGHSH and LQKENI. The CDR3 loop spans 14 amino acids. The germline V and J ends were trimmed by 0 bases and 5 bases, with 7 bases remaining between them. CDR3 in DNA: TGTGCCAGCTCACCACCGGGCACCAATGAAAAACTGTTTTTT. It specifies CASSPPGTNEKLFF.

This rearrangement joins TRBV6-5 to TRBJ1-4; TRBD1 is a possible D gene (5 bases). Trimming removed 6 bases at V and 8 bases at J, with 13 bases between. Germline V gene sequence: CDR1 MNHEY, CDR2 SVGAGI. The CDR3 consists of 13 residues. The CDR3 DNA is TGTGCCAGCAGCTCGGGGGTAGGCGAAAAACTGTTTTTT. Amino acids: CASSSGVGEKLFF.

V and J are TRBV27 and TRBJ2-1, with a possible D match to TRBD2 (7 bases). The germline gives CDR1 MNHEY, CDR2 SMNVEV (reference sequence). The germline V and J ends were trimmed by 5 bases and 0 bases, with 14 bases remaining between them. This CDR3 region has 16 residues. The chain's CDR3 is CASSPGAGASYNEQFF. CDR3 DNA sequence: TGTGCCAGCAGTCCCGGGGCGGGGGCCTCCTACAATGAGCAGTTCTTC.

J is TRBJ1-1 and V is TRBV7-9; 7 bases fit TRBD1. This CDR3 spans 14 amino acids. Germline-derived CDR1 and CDR2 are SEHNR and FQNEAQ (reference sequence). V gave up 5 bases and J gave up 8 bases; unmatched junction bases: 11. Here the CDR3 DNA reads TGTGCCAGCAGCCGAGGGACAGAATTAACCGAAGCTTTCTTT. Amino acids: CASSRGTELTEAFF.

The chain uses TRBV5-1 and TRBJ2-7; D is unclear. The CDR3 length is 14 residues. The V gene lost 0 bases and the J gene lost 7 bases, with 14 bases spanning the gap. CDR1 and CDR2 from the germline V gene are SGHRS and YFSETQ. The CDR3 DNA reads TGCGCCAGCAGCTTGGACTATGGCTCCGGGGAGCAGTACTTC. Translated, it gives CASSLDYGSGEQYF.

V usage is TRBV12-3 or TRBV12-4 and J usage is TRBJ1-1; the D is unclear. V lost 6 bases, J lost 3 bases, and 11 bases lay in between. This CDR3 spans 13 amino acids. CDR3 sequence (DNA): TGTGCCAGCAGCCCCGGTTTATACACTGAAGCTTTCTTT. It yields the protein CASSPGLYTEAFF.